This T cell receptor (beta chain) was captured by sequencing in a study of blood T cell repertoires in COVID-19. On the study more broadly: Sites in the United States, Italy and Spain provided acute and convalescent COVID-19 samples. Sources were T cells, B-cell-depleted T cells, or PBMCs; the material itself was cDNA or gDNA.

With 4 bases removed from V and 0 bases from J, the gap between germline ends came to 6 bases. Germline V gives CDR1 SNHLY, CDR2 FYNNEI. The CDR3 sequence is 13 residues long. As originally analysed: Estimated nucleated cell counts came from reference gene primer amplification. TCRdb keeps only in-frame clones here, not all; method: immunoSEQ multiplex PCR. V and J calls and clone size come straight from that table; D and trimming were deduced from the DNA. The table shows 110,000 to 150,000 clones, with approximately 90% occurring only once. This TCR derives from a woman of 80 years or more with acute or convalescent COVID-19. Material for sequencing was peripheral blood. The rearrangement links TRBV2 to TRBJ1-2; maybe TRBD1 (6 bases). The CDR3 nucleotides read TGTGCCAGCAGTGGGACAGCTAACTATGGCTACACCTTC. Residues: CASSGTANYGYTF.